The rows below give T cell receptor beta chains drawn from one sample of a study of cytomegalovirus exposure and HLA in healthy donors. Sequenced by immunoSEQ multiplex PCR; TCRdb stores in-frame clones only, minus some. This sample has about 160,000 clones; around 88% occur once, and the top ten carry 0.85%. The source material was PBMCs. Receptors originate from a woman in her 30s in good health and CMV-seronegative. Each CDR3 is given with its conserved first and last residue. D genes are given only for firm matches. Some rows have no size entry. The others give once, few or many, or a class for an expanded clone.

clone_size | j_call | v_call | d_call | cdr3_aa | cdr3_nt
- | TRBJ2-2 | TRBV2 | - | CASSEVPAGNTGELFF | TGTGCCAGCAGTGAAGTCCCAGCGGGGAACACCGGGGAGCTGTTTTTT
- | TRBJ1-3 | TRBV7-2 | TRBD1 | CASSLPGGVSGNTIYF | TGTGCCAGCAGCCTTCCAGGGGGAGTCTCTGGAAACACCATATATTTT
- | TRBJ2-5 | TRBV5-1 | - | CASSLRGGEETQYF | TGCGCCAGCAGCTTGAGGGGGGGCGAAGAGACCCAGTACTTC
once | TRBJ2-3 | TRBV6-1 | - | CASSEGQTNTDTQYF | TGTGCCAGCAGTGAAGGACAGACGAACACAGATACGCAGTATTTT
- | TRBJ2-7 | TRBV28 | - | CASSFPADSYEQYF | TGTGCCAGCAGTTTCCCTGCGGACTCATACGAGCAGTACTTC
- | TRBJ2-5 | TRBV5-8 | TRBD1 | CASSSTGWQETQYF | TGTGCCAGCAGCTCGACAGGGTGGCAAGAGACCCAGTACTTC
- | TRBJ2-7 | TRBV6-5 | TRBD1 | CASSGPGTAVDEQYF | TGTGCCAGCAGTGGACCTGGGACAGCTGTCGACGAGCAGTACTTC
- | TRBJ1-1 | TRBV7-9 | - | CASSLGGRNTEAFF | TGTGCCAGCAGCTTAGGTGGCAGGAACACTGAAGCTTTCTTT
- | TRBJ2-1 | TRBV7-3 | - | CASSPGGTYNEQFF | TGTGCCAGCAGCCCGGGTGGAACCTACAATGAGCAGTTCTTC
- | TRBJ2-3 | TRBV5-1 | - | CASSSSGMTDTQYF | TGCGCCAGCAGCTCGTCGGGGATGACAGATACGCAGTATTTT
- | TRBJ1-2 | TRBV4-3 | - | CASSQDLPGSGEGYTF | TGCGCCAGCAGCCAAGATTTACCGGGGTCGGGTGAGGGCTACACCTTC
once | TRBJ2-2 | TRBV4-3 | - | CASSQDSRVTGELFF | TGCGCCAGCAGCCAAGATTCGAGGGTCACCGGGGAGCTGTTTTTT
- | TRBJ2-1 | TRBV7-2 | TRBD2 | CASSLVAPHLAGEYNEQFF | TGTGCCAGCAGCTTAGTGGCTCCTCATCTAGCGGGGGAATACAATGAGCAGTTCTTC
- | TRBJ1-1 | TRBV5-1 | - | CASSFRGEGDTEAFF | TGCGCCAGCAGCTTCAGGGGAGAAGGGGACACTGAAGCTTTCTTT
- | TRBJ1-2 | TRBV9 | - | CASSVGGYGYTF | TGTGCCAGCAGCGTAGGAGGGTATGGCTACACCTTC
- | TRBJ2-4 | TRBV30 | TRBD1 | CAWSVLGGTKNIQYF | TGTGCCTGGAGTGTATTAGGGGGCACGAAAAACATTCAGTACTTC
- | TRBJ2-7 | TRBV28 | - | CASSLLGGREQYF | TGTGCCAGCAGTTTATTGGGGGGGCGCGAGCAGTACTTC
- | TRBJ2-5 | TRBV27 | - | CASSLRDSQETQYF | TGTGCCAGCAGTTTACGAGACAGCCAAGAGACCCAGTACTTC
- | TRBJ2-3 | TRBV10-1 | TRBD2 | CASSESGTSGLTQYF | TGCGCCAGCAGTGAGTCCGGGACTAGCGGTCTTACGCAGTATTTT
few | TRBJ1-5 | TRBV2 | - | CASEGGSHQPQHF | TGTGCCAGCGAGGGAGGTTCTCATCAGCCCCAGCATTTT
- | TRBJ1-2 | TRBV4-3 | - | CASSQESRGFYGYTF | TGCGCCAGCAGCCAAGAGTCACGGGGATTCTATGGCTACACCTTC
- | TRBJ2-1 | TRBV27 | TRBD2 | CASSKEGLAGHNEQFF | TGTGCCAGCTCAAAAGAGGGACTAGCGGGGCACAATGAGCAGTTCTTC
- | TRBJ2-5 | TRBV2 | TRBD2 | CASRFTSGEETQYF | TGTGCCAGCAGGTTTACTAGCGGGGAAGAGACCCAGTACTTC
- | TRBJ2-2 | TRBV4-3 | TRBD1 | CASSLGQGAVTGELFF | TGCGCCAGCAGCCTAGGACAGGGGGCGGTAACCGGGGAGCTGTTTTTT
- | TRBJ1-1 | TRBV27 | - | CASTTSRRGMNTEAFF | TGTGCCAGCACCACCTCCAGGAGGGGAATGAACACTGAAGCTTTCTTT
- | TRBJ1-6 | TRBV6-5 | - | CASSYGTFRASPLHF | TGTGCCAGCAGTTACGGGACTTTTAGGGCTTCACCCCTCCACTTT
- | TRBJ2-3 | TRBV6-5 | - | CASSYTDTDTQYF | TGTGCCAGCAGTTACACTGACACAGATACGCAGTATTTT
- | TRBJ1-1 | TRBV6-5 | TRBD1 | CASNPTGGVTEAFF | TGTGCCAGCAACCCGACAGGGGGGGTCACTGAAGCTTTCTTT
- | TRBJ2-5 | TRBV9 | - | CASSVDPGGQETQYF | TGTGCCAGCAGCGTAGATCCAGGGGGGCAAGAGACCCAGTACTTC
- | TRBJ1-1 | TRBV7-2 | - | CASSHSGTEAFF | TGTGCCAGCAGCCATAGCGGCACTGAAGCTTTCTTT
- | TRBJ1-6 | TRBV2 | - | CASSGAPPNHNSPLHF | TGTGCCAGCAGTGGCGCTCCCCCGAACCATAATTCACCCCTCCACTTT
- | TRBJ2-5 | TRBV11-2 | TRBD2 | CASSLMAWAGVETQYF | TGTGCCAGCAGCTTAATGGCTTGGGCGGGAGTGGAGACCCAGTACTTC
- | TRBJ2-5 | TRBV5-4 | TRBD2 | CASSLGTSGPQETQYF | TGTGCCAGCAGCTTGGGTACTAGCGGGCCCCAAGAGACCCAGTACTTC
- | TRBJ2-3 | TRBV6-5 | - | CASSSRTITGTDTQYF | TGTGCCAGCAGTTCCCGGACTATAACAGGCACAGATACGCAGTATTTT
- | TRBJ2-5 | TRBV14 | - | CASSQVRRTPREETQYF | TGTGCCAGCAGCCAAGTTAGAAGGACACCCCGGGAGGAGACCCAGTACTTC
- | TRBJ2-2 | TRBV19 | - | CASSMVLRQRTGELFF | TGTGCCAGTAGTATGGTCCTGAGGCAGCGTACCGGGGAGCTGTTTTTT
- | TRBJ2-5 | TRBV27 | TRBD2 | CASSLLAGSWETQYF | TGTGCCAGCAGTTTACTAGCGGGTTCATGGGAGACCCAGTACTTC
- | TRBJ2-5 | TRBV7-2 | TRBD1 | CASSLWTGIGFIQETQYF | TGTGCCAGCAGCTTATGGACAGGGATTGGTTTTATCCAAGAGACCCAGTACTTC
once | TRBJ2-7 | TRBV5-1 | - | CASSLEQGWMDSYEQYF | TGCGCCAGCAGCTTGGAGCAGGGCTGGATGGACTCCTACGAGCAGTACTTC
- | TRBJ2-1 | TRBV27 | - | CASSFLADYEQFF | TGTGCCAGCAGTTTCCTAGCCGACTATGAGCAGTTCTTC
- | TRBJ1-3 | TRBV7-9 | - | CASSLGGGVSGNTIYF | TGTGCCAGCAGCTTAGGTGGGGGGGTATCTGGAAACACCATATATTTT
once | TRBJ1-5 | TRBV4-1 | TRBD1 | CASSQDGDRTNQPQHF | TGCGCCAGCAGCCAAGATGGGGACAGGACAAATCAGCCCCAGCATTTT
- | TRBJ2-1 | TRBV7-9 | TRBD2 | CAGGEGSEQFF | TGTGCCGGGGGGGAGGGATCGGAGCAGTTCTTC
- | TRBJ1-5 | TRBV19 | TRBD1 | CASTKSGTGVNQPQHF | TGTGCCAGTACCAAGTCCGGGACAGGGGTCAATCAGCCCCAGCATTTT
- | TRBJ1-2 | TRBV5-4 | - | CASSLERGYGYTF | TGTGCCAGCAGCTTGGAAAGGGGCTATGGCTACACCTTC
- | TRBJ1-2 | TRBV19 | TRBD1 | CASSIPGTGARGYTF | TGTGCCAGTAGTATACCAGGGACAGGAGCGCGTGGCTACACCTTC
- | TRBJ2-3 | TRBV14 | - | CASSPLIGRGASMQYF | TGTGCCAGCAGCCCCTTAATCGGGAGAGGGGCCAGTATGCAGTATTTT
- | TRBJ2-1 | TRBV15 | TRBD2 | CATSSLRELLFF | TGTGCCACCAGCAGTTTGCGGGAGCTGCTTTTCTTC
- | TRBJ2-2 | TRBV7-3 | TRBD2 | CASSLDFGLAGVSVGELFF | TGTGCCAGCAGCTTAGACTTTGGACTAGCGGGAGTTTCGGTCGGGGAGCTGTTTTTT
- | TRBJ2-7 | TRBV10-2 | - | CASIDRLYEQYF | TGCGCCAGCATAGACAGGCTGTACGAGCAGTACTTC